Listed here is a single T cell receptor beta chain. Its antigen is not known. Method: immunoSEQ multiplex PCR; TCRdb's copy keeps in-frame clones and lacks some. The data show about 26,000 clones, nearly 80% seen once. With baseline, cycle 4 day 1, and cycle 7 day 1 as timepoints, blood was sampled. Germline assignment: CDR1 LNHNV and CDR2 YYDKDF (reference sequence). The CDR3 has 17 residues. V shed 5 bases and J 3 bases; nucleotides not matched to a gene: 10. The sample belongs to a study of OX40 agonist ivuxolimab in advanced cancers. Study as a whole: Those treated in dose escalation had hepatocellular carcinoma, melanoma, renal cell cancer or head and neck cancer.

Study observations and caveats: Researchers report that CD8+ T cells had, on average, more expanded clones than CD4+.

This rearrangement joins TRBV15 to TRBJ2-7; 13 nucleotides agree with TRBD2. This specimen was CD4+ or CD8+ T cells sorted from blood, taken in a trial of the OX40 agonist ivuxolimab. This receptor was identified in an adult with an advanced solid tumor such as melanoma, head and neck, liver or kidney cancer. This chain's CDR3 is CATSPRTSGRWFYEQYF. CDR3 sequence (DNA): TGTGCCACCAGCCCAAGGACTAGCGGGAGATGGTTCTACGAGCAGTACTTC.